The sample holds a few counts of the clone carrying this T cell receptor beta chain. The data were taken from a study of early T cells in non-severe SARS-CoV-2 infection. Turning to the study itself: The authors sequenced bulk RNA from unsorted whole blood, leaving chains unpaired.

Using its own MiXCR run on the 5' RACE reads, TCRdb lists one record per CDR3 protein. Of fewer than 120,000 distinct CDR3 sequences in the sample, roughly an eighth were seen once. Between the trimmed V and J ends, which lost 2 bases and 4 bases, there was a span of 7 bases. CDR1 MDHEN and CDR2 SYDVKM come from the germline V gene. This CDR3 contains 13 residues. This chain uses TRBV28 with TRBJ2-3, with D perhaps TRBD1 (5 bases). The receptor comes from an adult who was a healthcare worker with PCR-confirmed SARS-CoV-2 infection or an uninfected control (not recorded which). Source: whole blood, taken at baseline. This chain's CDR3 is CASSLRGPDTQYF. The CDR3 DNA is TGTGCCAGCAGTTTAAGGGGCCCAGATACGCAGTATTTT. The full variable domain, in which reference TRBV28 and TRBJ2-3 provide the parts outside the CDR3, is DVKVTQSSRYLVKRTGEKVFLECVQDMDHENMFWYRQDPGLGLRLIYFSYDVKMKEKGDIPEGYSVSREKKERFSLILESASTNQTSMYLCASSLRGPDTQYFGPGTRLTVL.